A selection of T cell receptor beta chains follows, all from one sample in a study of blood T cell repertoires in COVID-19. Here immunoSEQ multiplex PCR was the method, and the copy in TCRdb shows in-frame clones only, minus some. The sample includes around 59,000 clones, about 91% of them seen just once. Input material: peripheral blood. The receptors were sampled from a man aged 55-75 years with acute or convalescent COVID-19. Both conserved end residues are part of each CDR3. D genes are given only for firm matches. Not every row has a clone size; where given, it reads once, few, many or a size class.

V gene	D gene	clone size	J gene	CDR3 DNA	CDR3 protein
TRBV5-1	TRBD2	NA	TRBJ2-1	TGCGCCAGCAGCTGGGTAGCGGGAAATTCCTACAATGAGCAGTTCTTC	CASSWVAGNSYNEQFF
TRBV25-1	NA	NA	TRBJ1-4	TGTGCCAGCAGGTCAGGGTATGAAAAACTGTTTTTT	CASRSGYEKLFF
TRBV5-6	NA	NA	TRBJ1-6	TGTGCCAGCAGCCTCTTTAATTCACCCCTCCACTTT	CASSLFNSPLHF
TRBV5-1	NA	NA	TRBJ2-3	TGCGCCAGCAGCTTGGCCCTACTCCATCCAGATACGCAGTATTTT	CASSLALLHPDTQYF
TRBV28	TRBD1	NA	TRBJ2-1	TGTGCCAGCAGTCCCCGACCCTGGACAGGGAGCCCCTACAATGAGCAGTTCTTC	CASSPRPWTGSPYNEQFF
TRBV18	TRBD2	NA	TRBJ2-1	TGTGCCAGCTCACAGCTAGCGGGTACCTACAATGAGCAGTTCTTC	CASSQLAGTYNEQFF
TRBV10-2	TRBD1	NA	TRBJ1-2	TGCGCCAGCAGCTCGGGACAGGTCCTCGGCTACACCTTC	CASSSGQVLGYTF
TRBV4-2	TRBD2	once	TRBJ2-7	TGTGCCAGCAGCCAAGAAAGGAATCGAGGGAGGGACTCCTACGAGCAGTACTTC	CASSQERNRGRDSYEQYF
TRBV19	NA	NA	TRBJ2-7	TGTGCCAGTAGTAGCCTACAGGGTCCGTACGAGCAGTACTTC	CASSSLQGPYEQYF
TRBV30	NA	NA	TRBJ1-2	TGTGCCTGGAGTGTACACGGGGGGACGCTTGGCTACACCTTC	CAWSVHGGTLGYTF
TRBV27	NA	NA	TRBJ2-3	TGTGCCAGCAGTTTCCGAGCGGGCCCCACAGATACGCAGTATTTT	CASSFRAGPTDTQYF
TRBV7-2	TRBD2	NA	TRBJ2-7	TGTGCCAGCAGCTTTCTAGCGGGAGCATCCTACGAGCAGTACTTC	CASSFLAGASYEQYF
TRBV27	NA	once	TRBJ1-1	TGTGCCACCAGACTGAGGGACTCACTCACTGAAGCTTTCTTT	CATRLRDSLTEAFF
TRBV2	NA	NA	TRBJ1-3	TGTGCCAGCAGTCAGGGGTCTGGAAACACCATATATTTT	CASSQGSGNTIYF